This T cell receptor (beta chain) appears in the sequencing data of a study of T cells in tuberculosis. Whole-study results and caveats: Active tuberculosis patients had shorter CDR3-alpha; the beta difference was nonsignificant.

This clone has only a few counts. Its target is unknown. Time point described: new active TB diagnosis, blood taken before or within 7 days of starting treatment. Method: immunoSEQ multiplex PCR; TCRdb's copy keeps in-frame clones and lacks some. The sample lists approximately 40,000 clones, roughly 95% occurring once. CDR3 size: 14 residues. Trimming removed 3 bases from V and 8 bases from J, with 13 bases in between. CDR1 is LNHNV, CDR2 YYDKDF, per germline (reference sequence). The material sequenced was PBMCs, taken at tuberculosis diagnosis. The clonotype originates from an adult with tuberculosis. The chain combines TRBV15 with TRBJ1-4; no reliable D call. CDR3 sequence (DNA): TGTGCCACCAGCAGCGGCGAGGGAGGGGAAAAACTGTTTTTT. Translating gives CATSSGEGGEKLFF.